Following are 19 T cell receptor beta chains from one sample sequenced in a study of T cell repertoires in cytomegalovirus infection. One entry per CDR3 protein results from TCRdb running MiXCR on the reads. The data hold about 250,000 distinct CDR3 sequences, with over 9% observed a single time. The sequenced material came from PBMCs. Receptors were obtained from a human donor in good health (CMV status not recorded). Some clones in this sample may be carry-over from other donors' samples.

This clonotype showed up many times. The chain is built from TRBV7-2 and TRBJ2-2, with 8 bases fitting TRBD2. The CDR3 has 15 residues. Per germline, CDR1 SGHTA and CDR2 FQGNSA. The V and J ends lost 5 bases and 5 bases, in that order; junction bases with no gene match: 7. The CDR3 loop is CASSARLARTGELFF. In DNA form, the CDR3 reads TGTGCCAGCAGCGCAAGACTAGCGAGAACCGGGGAGCTGTTTTTT.

This clonotype came up many times. The chain has TRBV4-3 and TRBJ2-1, with 14 bases aligning to TRBD2. Trimming cost V 0 bases and J 8 bases; bases outside gene matches: 9. The CDR3 consists of 18 residues. The V gene's germline CDR1 is LGHNA and CDR2 YSLEER. CDR3 sequence (DNA): TGCGCCAGCAGCCAAGATGGGGCGGGGACTAGCGGGAGAGATGAGCAGTTCTTC. The encoded protein is CASSQDGAGTSGRDEQFF.

The CDR3: CASSLRSGGLFGTEAFF. The CDR3 DNA reads as TGCGCCAGCAGCTTGCGTTCCGGCGGCCTGTTCGGCACTGAAGCTTTCTTT. The chain is built from TRBV5-1 and TRBJ1-1; D is unclear. Trimming took 1 base from V and 4 from J, leaving 20 bases between them. CDR3 size: 17 residues. Germline-derived CDR1 and CDR2 are SGHRS and YFSETQ. Full variable domain (outside the CDR3, taken from reference TRBV5-1 and TRBJ1-1): KAGVTQTPRYLIKTRGQQVTLSCSPISGHRSVSWYQQTPGQGLQFLFEYFSETQRNKGNFPGRFSGRQFSNSRSEMNVSTLELGDSALYLCASSLRSGGLFGTEAFFGQGTRLTVV.

A few counts support this clonotype. The chain couples TRBV11-2 to TRBJ1-1; D remains unclear. Per the germline V gene, CDR1 is SGHAT and CDR2 is FQNNGV. The CDR3 is made up of 15 amino acids. V lost 5 bases and J 6 bases, leaving 19 bases between the germline ends. CDR3: CASSREVRVYAEAFF. The CDR3 bases are TGTGCCAGCAGCCGAGAGGTGAGGGTATATGCTGAAGCTTTCTTT.

This clonotype was observed at least ten times. This chain joins TRBV6-2 or TRBV6-3 and TRBJ2-1; D possibly corresponds to TRBD2 (5 bases). The V gene lost 10 bases and the J gene lost 10 bases, with 26 bases spanning the gap. The CDR3 length is 15 residues. Germline assignment: CDR1 MNHEY and CDR2 SVGEGT. The CDR3 region is CAIPIWTLDLGEQFF. CDR3 sequence (DNA): TGTGCCATCCCGATATGGACTCTTGATTTGGGGGAGCAGTTCTTC.

This clonotype was found many times. The V call is TRBV11-2, the J call TRBJ2-7, with D possibly TRBD2 on 5 matching bases. Trimming shortened V by 5 bases and J by 2 bases, and 10 bases separated the two germline ends. CDR3 length: 13 residues. Per germline, CDR1 SGHAT and CDR2 FQNNGV. The CDR3 is CASSHSLAYEQYF. The CDR3, as DNA: TGTGCCAGCAGCCACTCACTAGCCTACGAGCAGTACTTC.

This clonotype was seen many times. The rearrangement links TRBV4-2 to TRBJ2-7, with 7 bases matching TRBD2. Germline-derived CDR1 and CDR2 are LGHNA and YNFKEQ. The CDR3 has 15 residues. The J segment lost 2 bases and the V segment lost 0 bases, leaving 4 bases of the junction unmatched. CDR3 sequence: CASSQDLGLAYEQYF. The CDR3 DNA sequence: TGTGCCAGCAGCCAAGATTTAGGACTAGCCTACGAGCAGTACTTC.

This clonotype came up many times. A junction boundary mismatches the germline segment, possibly from a read error. J is TRBJ2-3 and V is TRBV6-2 or TRBV6-3; TRBD1 aligns across 7 bases. The V gene's germline CDR1 is MNHEY and CDR2 SVGEGT. This CDR3 is 14 amino acids long. The CDR3 nucleotides read TGTGCCAGCAGTCGGGACAGCAGCACAGATGCGCAGTATTTT. Translated: CASSRDSSTDAQYF.

This clonotype was observed a few times. The chain is built from TRBV19 and TRBJ1-4; a possible D gene is TRBD1 (5 bases). The CDR3 is 15 residues long. Trimming pared 7 bases from V and 8 bases from J, leaving 20 bases between. CDR1 and CDR2 from the germline V gene are LNHDA and SQIVND (reference sequence). This chain's CDR3 is CASTREDKRNEKLFF. In nucleotides, the CDR3 is TGTGCCAGTACCCGTGAGGACAAAAGAAACGAAAAACTGTTTTTT.

This clonotype was seen many times. This rearrangement joins TRBV7-2 to TRBJ1-3; D might be TRBD1 (6 bases). Trimming pared 5 bases from V and 0 bases from J, leaving 17 bases between. Germline values: CDR1 SGHTA, CDR2 FQGNSA. This CDR3 has 17 amino acids. The CDR3, as DNA: TGTGCCAGCAGCCTATCCAACAGGGCCCTCTCTGGAAACACCATATATTTT. As protein: CASSLSNRALSGNTIYF. Based on the CDR3 plus reference TRBV7-2 and TRBJ1-3, the full variable domain is GAGVSQSPSNKVTEKGKDVELRCDPISGHTALYWYRQSLGQGLEFLIYFQGNSAPDKSGLPSDRFSAERTGGSVSTLTIQRTQQEDSAVYLCASSLSNRALSGNTIYFGEGSWLTVV.

This clonotype was recorded a few times. The gene calls are TRBV9 and TRBJ2-6; maybe TRBD1 (6 bases). The CDR3 runs to 14 residues. V lost 7 bases and J 0 bases, leaving 8 bases between the germline ends. Germline lookup yields CDR1 SGDLS and CDR2 YYNGEE. In DNA form, the CDR3 reads TGTGCCAGCGGGGGCCACTCTGGGGCCAACGTCCTGACTTTC. Protein sequence: CASGGHSGANVLTF.

This clonotype was detected ten times or more. CDR3 sequence reads: CASSFPPGQANEKLFF. The DNA of the CDR3 is TGTGCCAGCAGTTTTCCACCGGGACAGGCCAATGAAAAACTGTTTTTT. The chain combines TRBV6-2 or TRBV6-3 with TRBJ1-4; 8 positions agree with TRBD1. The CDR3 extends over 16 amino acids. Unmatched junction bases numbered 9, after V lost 4 bases and J lost 5 bases. From germline, CDR1 is MNHEY and CDR2 SVGEGT.

This clonotype was detected ten times or more. This chain links TRBV7-2 with TRBJ2-7; D uncertain. The CDR3 is 13 residues long. CDR1 SGHTA and CDR2 FQGNSA come from the germline V gene. Trimming cost V 2 bases and J 8 bases, with 13 bases left between them. In DNA, the CDR3 is TGTGCCAGCAGCTTATCTTATAGAGACAAGCAGTACTTC. It translates to CASSLSYRDKQYF. Complete variable domain (other parts from reference TRBV7-2 and TRBJ2-7): GAGVSQSPSNKVTEKGKDVELRCDPISGHTALYWYRQSLGQGLEFLIYFQGNSAPDKSGLPSDRFSAERTGGSVSTLTIQRTQQEDSAVYLCASSLSYRDKQYFGPGTRLTVT.

The table lists this clonotype with many counts. J is TRBJ2-7 and V is TRBV7-2; weak D call: TRBD2 (7 bases). The CDR3 spans 17 residues. The germline V gene has CDR1 SGHTA and CDR2 FQGNSA. V was pared by 6 bases and J by 2 bases, with 23 bases between. CDR3 nucleotide sequence: TGTGCCAGCAGTTCTATCGGGGGGCGGGAAGAGGCCTACGAGCAGTACTTC. It is translated as CASSSIGGREEAYEQYF.

The chain uses TRBV10-3 and TRBJ2-5, with D possibly being TRBD2 (5 bases). V lost 4 bases and J 2 bases, leaving 11 bases between the germline ends. Germline CDR1 ENHRY, CDR2 SYGVKD. CDR3 length equals 14 residues. The CDR3 region has the DNA TGTGCCATCAGTGCGGTGGAGCGGCAAGAGACCCAGTACTTC. As protein: CAISAVERQETQYF.

This clonotype was seen only a few times. The chain joins TRBV5-1 to TRBJ2-3; 8 bases align to TRBD2. CDR3 length equals 15 residues. Trimming at V came to 1 base and at J to 4 bases, leaving 5 bases not matched to a gene. Looked up from germline, CDR1 is SGHRS and CDR2 is YFSETQ. DNA of the CDR3: TGCGCCAGCAGCTTGACAGCGGGGGACGCAGATACGCAGTATTTT. Translation gives CASSLTAGDADTQYF.

This clonotype was counted a few times. The V and J genes are TRBV4-3 and TRBJ2-4, with TRBD1 identical over 9 bases. Trimming removed 1 base from V and 8 bases from J; junction bases left unmatched: 9. The CDR3 loop spans 16 amino acids. Germline V gene sequence: CDR1 LGHNA, CDR2 YSLEER. The CDR3 sequence is CASSQVPGQGRDIQYF. CDR3 sequence (DNA): TGCGCCAGCAGCCAAGTTCCGGGACAGGGTCGGGACATTCAGTACTTC.

This clonotype was seen a handful of times. The chain employs TRBV3-1 and TRBJ2-2; 7 bases line up with TRBD2. The CDR3 contains 15 residues. The trim removed 1 base at V and 5 bases at J, leaving 4 bases unmatched. The germline gives CDR1 LGHDT, CDR2 YNNKEL (reference sequence). In DNA, the CDR3 is TGTGCCAGCAGCCAAGGAAACGGGGGGACCGGGGAGCTGTTTTTT. Translating it yields CASSQGNGGTGELFF.

V usage is TRBV6-5 and J usage is TRBJ2-3; D call uncertain. Germline lookup yields CDR1 MNHEY and CDR2 SVGAGI. V lost 2 bases and J lost 7, with 4 bases in between. The CDR3 is made up of 11 amino acids. The CDR3 DNA is TGTGCCAGCAGTTACCTCAATACGCAGTATTTT. It codes for CASSYLNTQYF.